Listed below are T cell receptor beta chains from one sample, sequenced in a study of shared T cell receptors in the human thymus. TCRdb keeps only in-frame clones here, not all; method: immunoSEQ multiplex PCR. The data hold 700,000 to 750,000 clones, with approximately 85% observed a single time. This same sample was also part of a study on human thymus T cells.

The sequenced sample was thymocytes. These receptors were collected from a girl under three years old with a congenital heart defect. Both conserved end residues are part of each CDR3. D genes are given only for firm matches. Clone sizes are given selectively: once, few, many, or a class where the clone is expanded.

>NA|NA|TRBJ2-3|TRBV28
CASRTPTTRRASENTQYF
TGTGCCAGCAGGACACCAACGACTAGGCGGGCCTCGGAGAATACGCAGTATTTT
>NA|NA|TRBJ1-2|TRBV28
CASSSPSDRSKLIF
TGTGCCAGCAGTTCCCCTTCCGACAGAAGTAAACTAATATTC
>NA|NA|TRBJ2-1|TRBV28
CASSRVGQLAPGDEQFF
TGTGCCAGCAGCCGAGTCGGCCAACTAGCTCCGGGGGATGAGCAGTTCTTC
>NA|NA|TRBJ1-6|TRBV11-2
CASSLVTSGWNSPLHF
TGTGCCAGCAGCTTAGTAACCTCAGGCTGGAATTCACCCCTCCACTTT
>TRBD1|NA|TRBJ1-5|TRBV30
CAWSVGQGGRPQHF
TGTGCCTGGAGTGTCGGCCAGGGGGGTAGGCCCCAGCATTTT
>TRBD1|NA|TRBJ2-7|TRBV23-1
CASSHNGRRRQGQISEQYF
TGCGCCAGCAGTCATAATGGTCGAAGGAGACAGGGACAAATTTCCGAGCAGTACTTC
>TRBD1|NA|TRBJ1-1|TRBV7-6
CASSLRADRGRNTEAFF
TGTGCCAGCAGCCTGCGGGCGGACAGGGGGCGAAACACTGAAGCTTTCTTT
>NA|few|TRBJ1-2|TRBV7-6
CASSLVQGTYGYTF
TGTGCCAGCAGCTTAGTTCAGGGGACCTATGGCTACACCTTC
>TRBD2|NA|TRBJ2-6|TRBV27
CASSTPLPGLAGGPASGANVLTF
TGTGCCAGCAGTACCCCACTCCCGGGACTAGCGGGGGGGCCTGCCTCTGGGGCCAACGTCCTGACTTTC
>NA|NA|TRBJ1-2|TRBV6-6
CASSRLGTTDFHGYTF
TGTGCCAGCAGTCGTCTCGGGACAACTGATTTTCATGGCTACACCTTC
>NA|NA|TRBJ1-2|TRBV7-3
CASSAHGGTLYGYTF
TGTGCCAGCAGCGCCCATGGGGGGACCCTATATGGCTACACCTTC
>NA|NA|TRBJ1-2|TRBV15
CATSSYRVEGYTF
TGTGCCACCAGCAGTTACCGGGTCGAGGGCTACACCTTC
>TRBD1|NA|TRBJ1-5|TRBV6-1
CASRSGTGGNQPQHF
TGTGCCAGCCGATCGGGGACAGGGGGCAATCAGCCCCAGCATTTT
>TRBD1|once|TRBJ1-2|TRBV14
CASSPHRGQDYGYTF
TGTGCCAGCAGCCCTCACAGGGGGCAGGACTATGGCTACACCTTC
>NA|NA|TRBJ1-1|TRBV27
CASSLLGHLPEAFF
TGTGCCAGCAGTTTACTGGGACACCTACCTGAAGCTTTCTTT
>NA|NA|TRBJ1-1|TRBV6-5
CASSLTQGTEAFF
TGTGCCAGCAGTCTGACCCAGGGGACTGAAGCTTTCTTT
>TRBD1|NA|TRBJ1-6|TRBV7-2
CASSLAGTGGLGSPLHF
TGTGCCAGCAGCTTAGCTGGGACAGGGGGCTTGGGTTCACCCCTCCACTTT
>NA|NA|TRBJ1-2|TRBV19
CASSIGVPFYGYTF
TGTGCCAGTAGTATCGGGGTCCCCTTCTATGGCTACACCTTC
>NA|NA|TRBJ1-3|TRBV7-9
CASTDRHGNTIYF
TGTGCCAGCACGGACAGACATGGAAACACCATATATTTT
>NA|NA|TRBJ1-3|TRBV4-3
CASSQPGIGGLSGNTIYF
TGCGCCAGCAGCCAGCCCGGAATCGGGGGACTCTCTGGAAACACCATATATTTT
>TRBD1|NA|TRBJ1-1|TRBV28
CASPGTGGRNTEAFF
TGTGCCAGCCCCGGGACAGGGGGGAGGAACACTGAAGCTTTCTTT
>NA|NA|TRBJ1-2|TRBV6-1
CASSSDSVYGYTF
TGTGCCAGCAGTTCGGACAGCGTCTATGGCTACACCTTC
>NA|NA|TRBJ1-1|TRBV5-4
CASSFKGVRPFEAFF
TGTGCCAGCAGCTTTAAGGGGGTGCGCCCCTTTGAAGCTTTCTTT
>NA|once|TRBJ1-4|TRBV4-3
CASNTRVTGGAATNEKLFF
TGCGCCAGCAATACTCGGGTGACAGGTGGGGCCGCAACTAATGAAAAACTGTTTTTT
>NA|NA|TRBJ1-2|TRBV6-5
CASSPPGNGYTF
TGTGCCAGCAGTCCCCCGGGAAATGGCTACACCTTC
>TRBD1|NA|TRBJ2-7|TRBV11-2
CASRSDWDRGIRSSYEQYF
TGTGCCAGCAGGAGCGACTGGGACAGGGGGATTAGAAGCTCCTACGAGCAGTACTTC
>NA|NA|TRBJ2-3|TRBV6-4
CASSAQAGGTDTQYF
TGTGCCAGCAGTGCACAAGCGGGTGGAACAGATACGCAGTATTTT
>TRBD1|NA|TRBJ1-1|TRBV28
CASSLIQGMNTEAFF
TGTGCCAGCAGTTTAATACAGGGGATGAACACTGAAGCTTTCTTT
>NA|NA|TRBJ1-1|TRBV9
CASSVGWGSQFF
NA
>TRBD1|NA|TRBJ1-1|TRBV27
CASRTTATGVNTEAFF
TGTGCCAGCAGGACAACCGCGACAGGGGTGAACACTGAAGCTTTCTTT
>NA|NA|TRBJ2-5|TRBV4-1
CASSQDGGGERETQYF
TGCGCCAGCAGCCAAGATGGAGGGGGCGAAAGAGAGACCCAGTACTTC
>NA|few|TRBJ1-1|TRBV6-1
CASRGQFPSNTEAFF
TGTGCCAGCCGCGGACAATTCCCCTCTAACACTGAAGCTTTCTTT
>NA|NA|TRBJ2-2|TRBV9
CASSVGGNTGELFF
TGTGCCAGCAGCGTGGGGGGGAACACCGGGGAGCTGTTTTTT
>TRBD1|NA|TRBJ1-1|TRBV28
CASSPGGQEAFF
TGTGCCAGCAGTCCCGGGGGACAGGAAGCTTTCTTT
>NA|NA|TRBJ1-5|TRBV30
CAWRSTGNQPQHF
TGTGCCTGGAGATCCACAGGTAATCAGCCCCAGCATTTT
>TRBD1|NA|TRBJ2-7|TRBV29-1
CSVGQGRGYEQYF
TGCAGCGTAGGACAGGGAAGGGGCTACGAGCAGTACTTC
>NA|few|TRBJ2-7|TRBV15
CATSRVYTFSYEQYF
TGTGCCACCAGCAGAGTTTATACATTTTCCTACGAGCAGTACTTC
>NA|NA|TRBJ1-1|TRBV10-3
CAITRTGSTTEAFF
TGTGCCATCACCCGGACGGGAAGTACCACTGAAGCTTTCTTT